These 25 T cell receptor beta chains share one sample of origin, sequenced in a study of T cell clonotyping in hematopoietic cell transplantation. Sequenced by immunoSEQ multiplex PCR; TCRdb stores in-frame clones only, minus some. Here the sample spans around 28,000 clones, 82% being singletons. Sample time point: recipient sample about 28 days before transplant, after cytoreduction. The specimen comprised peripheral blood mononuclear cells, sampled before stem cell transplant. The receptor set was obtained from a man aged 40-49 years with acute myeloid leukemia. Some clones in this sample may be carry-over from other donors' samples.

The gene calls are TRBV11-3 and TRBJ1-4; weak D call: TRBD1 (5 bases). Trimming removed 5 bases from V and 6 bases from J, with 19 bases in between. This CDR3 comprises 16 residues. CDR1 and CDR2 from the germline V gene are SGHNT and YENEEA. In DNA, the CDR3 is TGTGCCAGCAGCCCAAGGGGTCGGGGGTGGTATGAAAAACTGTTTTTT. It codes for CASSPRGRGWYEKLFF. Drawing the rest from reference TRBV11-3 and TRBJ1-4, the complete variable domain is EAGVVQSPRYKIIEKKQPVAFWCNPISGHNTLYWYLQNLGQGPELLIRYENEEAVDDSQLPKDRFSAERLKGVDSTLKIQPAELGDSAVYLCASSPRGRGWYEKLFFGSGTQLSVL.

The rearrangement joins TRBV7-2 to TRBJ1-6, with D possibly TRBD1 on 5 matching bases. CDR1 and CDR2 (germline): SGHTA, FQGNSA. The V end was cut by 1 base, the J end by 5 bases, with 9 bases between. The length of the CDR3 is 15 residues. The chain's CDR3 is CASSLGQGHNSPLHF. The CDR3 DNA reads as TGTGCCAGCAGCTTAGGTCAGGGCCATAATTCACCCCTCCACTTT.

This clone has a handful of counts. The chain employs TRBV6-6 and TRBJ1-2; D unclear. Trimming left V 2 bases short and J 2 bases short, with 6 bases between. Germline assignment: CDR1 MNHNY and CDR2 SVGAGI (reference sequence). The CDR3 is 13 residues long. The CDR3 region has the DNA TGTGCCAGCAGTTACGCCAGCAACTATGGCTACACCTTC. Residues: CASSYASNYGYTF.

The sample holds one count of this clone. The CDR3 DNA reads TGTGCCAGCAGTGCCACGGGACAGGGGAGCAATCAGCCCCAGCATTTT. Residues: CASSATGQGSNQPQHF. The chain recombines TRBV27 with TRBJ1-5, with 10 nucleotides matching TRBD1. Per the germline V gene, CDR1 is MNHEY and CDR2 is SMNVEV (reference sequence). This CDR3 region has 16 residues. V shed 5 bases and J 1 base; nucleotides not matched to a gene: 5.

The V and J genes are TRBV4-1 and TRBJ2-7; 9 positions agree with TRBD1. The germline CDR1 and CDR2 sequences are MGHRA and YSYEKL. With V trimmed by 7 bases and J by 0 bases, 4 bases remained unmatched. The CDR3 consists of 14 residues. The CDR3 sequence is CASTGQGSSYEQYF. The CDR3 nucleotides are TGCGCCAGCACCGGACAGGGGAGCTCCTACGAGCAGTACTTC.

The chain has TRBV11-2 and TRBJ1-5; the D gene is possibly TRBD1 (5 bases). V lost 2 bases and J 2 bases, leaving 7 bases between the germline ends. Looked up from germline, CDR1 is SGHAT and CDR2 is FQNNGV. There are 14 residues in the CDR3. CDR3 sequence (DNA): TGTGCCAGCAGCTTAACACAGGGCAATCAGCCCCAGCATTTT. Protein sequence: CASSLTQGNQPQHF.

The chain employs TRBV11-3 and TRBJ2-7; D not certain. V was clipped by 5 bases and J by 0 bases, with 11 bases between them. In germline, CDR1 is SGHNT, CDR2 YENEEA. This CDR3 has 14 amino acids. The CDR3 protein is CASSPYESSYEQYF. The DNA for the CDR3 is TGTGCCAGCAGCCCCTATGAAAGCTCCTACGAGCAGTACTTC.

This chain uses TRBV30 with TRBJ1-1; 7 bases align to TRBD1. The CDR3 spans 18 residues. The germline V gene has CDR1 GTSNPN and CDR2 SVGIG (reference sequence). Trimming took 4 bases from V and 0 from J; bases not matched to a gene: 17. CDR3 region: CAWTTSSGGAFMNTEAFF. CDR3 sequence (DNA): TGTGCCTGGACCACCAGTTCAGGGGGAGCCTTCATGAACACTGAAGCTTTCTTT.

The table lists this clone with a few counts. V is TRBV28 and J is TRBJ2-7; D remains ambiguous. Per the germline V gene, CDR1 is MDHEN and CDR2 is SYDVKM. The CDR3 is 12 amino acids. Trimming took 7 bases from V and 1 from J, leaving 8 bases between them. Here the CDR3 DNA reads TGTGCCAGCAAGTCAGCATCCTACGAGCAGTACTTC. As protein: CASKSASYEQYF.

The chain is built from TRBV28 and TRBJ2-7, with D possibly TRBD2 on 6 matching bases. The CDR3 consists of 13 residues. With 7 bases removed from V and 12 bases from J, the gap between germline ends came to 22 bases. In germline, CDR1 is MDHEN, CDR2 SYDVKM. CDR3 DNA sequence: TGTGCCAGCACTCCGAACGGGTACGGGAGTACGTACTTC. Translated: CASTPNGYGSTYF.

V gene TRBV30 combines with J gene TRBJ2-7, with 9 nucleotides matching TRBD1. This CDR3 contains 14 residues. CDR1 and CDR2 (germline): GTSNPN, SVGIG (reference sequence). V lost 3 bases, J lost 3 bases, and 6 bases stayed unmatched. This CDR3 reads CAWRGQGINYEQYF. CDR3 DNA: TGTGCCTGGAGGGGACAGGGCATTAACTACGAGCAGTACTTC. The full variable domain, rest sourced from reference TRBV30 and TRBJ2-7, is SQTIHQWPATLVQPVGSPLSLECTVEGTSNPNLYWYRQAAGRGLQLLFYSVGIGQISSEVPQNLSASRPQDRQFILSSKKLLLSDSGFYLCAWRGQGINYEQYFGPGTRLTVT.

This clone was detected once. The chain couples TRBV6-6 to TRBJ1-5; maybe TRBD1 (6 bases). This CDR3 comprises 15 residues. V shed 6 bases and J shed 3 bases, with 15 bases lying between them. CDR1 is MNHNY and CDR2 is SVGAGI in the germline V gene (reference sequence). Written as DNA, the CDR3 is TGTGCCAGCAGATCTACAGGGCGCGTCAATCAGCCCCAGCATTTT. Protein sequence: CASRSTGRVNQPQHF.

This clone was counted a few times. The chain couples TRBV5-4 to TRBJ1-2; maybe TRBD1 (5 bases). V was shortened by 10 bases and J by 5 bases, with 21 bases between the two germline ends. This CDR3 is built from 14 residues. Germline CDR1 SGHNT, CDR2 YYREEE (reference sequence). The CDR3: CAGGLFGGLYGYTF. The CDR3 bases are TGTGCCGGCGGGTTGTTTGGGGGATTGTATGGCTACACCTTC.

This clone occurred a few times. The J gene is TRBJ1-2, the V gene TRBV18, with TRBD1 as a possible D gene (5 bases). The V gene's germline CDR1 is KGHSH and CDR2 LQKENI. The CDR3 totals 16 residues. V was clipped by 9 bases and J by 4 bases, with 24 bases between them. This CDR3 reads CASFRTGTVSSYGYTF. As DNA, the CDR3 is TGTGCCAGTTTTAGGACGGGGACCGTATCTTCCTATGGCTACACCTTC.

This clone was counted between two and nine times. The J gene is TRBJ1-2, the V gene TRBV2; TRBD1 is a possible D gene (6 bases). V lost 4 bases and J lost 0, with 15 bases in between. This CDR3 spans 16 amino acids. The germline CDR1 and CDR2 sequences are SNHLY and FYNNEI. The CDR3 DNA follows: TGTGCCAGCAGTGTCTCCGGGACACTGACTAACTATGGCTACACCTTC. Its protein is CASSVSGTLTNYGYTF.

The chain recombines TRBV5-1 with TRBJ1-2; no definite D call. The germline gives CDR1 SGHRS, CDR2 YFSETQ. This CDR3 comprises 15 residues. V was clipped by 1 base and J by 3 bases, with 13 bases between them. CDR3 protein: CASSLFDGEYYGYTF. In nucleotides, the CDR3 is TGCGCCAGCAGCTTGTTCGACGGGGAGTACTATGGCTACACCTTC.

This chain connects TRBV29-1 to TRBJ1-2; D is possibly TRBD1 (5 bases). The CDR3 spans 15 residues. Germline-derived CDR1 and CDR2 are SQVTM and ANQGSEA. V was trimmed by 2 bases and J by 4 bases, leaving 17 bases between them. Here the CDR3 reads CSVEPQWGGAYGYTF. The CDR3 DNA sequence: TGCAGCGTTGAACCCCAGTGGGGAGGGGCCTATGGCTACACCTTC.

This chain links TRBV9 with TRBJ2-3; TRBD2 is a possible D gene (7 bases). CDR1 and CDR2 (germline): SGDLS, YYNGEE. V was cut by 3 bases and J by 3 bases, with 14 bases left in between. The CDR3 is 15 amino acids. CDR3 nucleotides: TGTGCCAGCAGCGAGGGGGGGGGTAGGACAGATACGCAGTATTTT. It translates to CASSEGGGRTDTQYF.

The CDR3 is CASLSGGENTIYF. CDR3 in DNA: TGTGCCAGCCTTTCGGGGGGCGAAAACACCATATATTTT. The rearrangement joins TRBV28 to TRBJ1-3, with D possibly matching TRBD1 (6 bases). CDR1 and CDR2 from the germline V gene are MDHEN and SYDVKM. The CDR3 has 13 residues. V lost 8 bases and J lost 6, with 14 bases in between.

J is TRBJ2-1 and V is TRBV30; D uncertain. The CDR3 runs 11 residues. The V end lost 4 bases, the J end lost 3 bases, and 4 bases lay between the germline ends. Germline CDR1 is GTSNPN and CDR2 is SVGIG (reference sequence). The CDR3 here is CAWIGYNEQFF. CDR3 in DNA: TGTGCCTGGATAGGCTACAATGAGCAGTTCTTC.

V usage is TRBV2 and J usage is TRBJ2-7; either TRBD1 or TRBD2 may supply D (6 bases each). V shed 7 bases and J shed 0 bases, with 13 bases lying between them. The germline V gene has CDR1 SNHLY and CDR2 FYNNEI. The CDR3 length is 14 residues. The CDR3 here is CASKGGPYSYEQYF. CDR3 bases: TGTGCCAGCAAAGGGGGGCCATACTCCTACGAGCAGTACTTC. Combining the CDR3 with reference TRBV2 and TRBJ2-7 gives the whole variable domain EPEVTQTPSHQVTQMGQEVILRCVPISNHLYFYWYRQILGQKVEFLVSFYNNEISEKSEIFDDQFSVERPDGSNFTLKIRSTKLEDSAMYFCASKGGPYSYEQYFGPGTRLTVT.

The chain is built from TRBV5-4 and TRBJ2-7; no clear D. V shed 0 bases and J shed 6 bases, with 10 bases lying between them. The CDR3 length is 13 residues. In germline, CDR1 is SGHNT, CDR2 YYREEE (reference sequence). DNA for the CDR3: TGTGCCAGCAGCTTGGTGGCGGCGGTCGAGCAGTACTTC. Translation: CASSLVAAVEQYF.

V usage is TRBV7-9 and J usage is TRBJ2-7, with 7 bases aligning to TRBD1. This CDR3 spans 15 amino acids. V was clipped by 5 bases and J by 3 bases; unmatched bases: 10. Germline CDR1 and CDR2: SEHNR and FQNEAQ (reference sequence). This CDR3 is CASSRTGTEFYEQYF. The CDR3, as DNA: TGTGCCAGCAGCCGAACCGGGACAGAATTCTACGAGCAGTACTTC.

The rearrangement uses TRBV6-6 and TRBJ2-2; D is perhaps TRBD2 (6 bases). Germline V gene data show CDR1 as MNHNY and CDR2 as SVGAGI (reference sequence). The CDR3 runs to 14 residues. The V end lost 8 bases, the J end lost 2 bases, and 12 bases lay between the germline ends. The CDR3 nucleotides are TGTGCCAGCTGGAGGGACGGCAACACCGGGGAGCTGTTTTTT. This sequence encodes CASWRDGNTGELFF.

The chain has TRBV7-8 and TRBJ2-5; D not certain. The CDR3 length is 11 residues. V dropped 2 bases and J dropped 6 bases, with 4 bases sitting between them. Germline CDR1 is SGHVS and CDR2 is FQNEAQ. The CDR3 loop is CASSLYQTQYF. Written as DNA, the CDR3 is TGTGCCAGCAGCTTATATCAGACCCAGTACTTC.